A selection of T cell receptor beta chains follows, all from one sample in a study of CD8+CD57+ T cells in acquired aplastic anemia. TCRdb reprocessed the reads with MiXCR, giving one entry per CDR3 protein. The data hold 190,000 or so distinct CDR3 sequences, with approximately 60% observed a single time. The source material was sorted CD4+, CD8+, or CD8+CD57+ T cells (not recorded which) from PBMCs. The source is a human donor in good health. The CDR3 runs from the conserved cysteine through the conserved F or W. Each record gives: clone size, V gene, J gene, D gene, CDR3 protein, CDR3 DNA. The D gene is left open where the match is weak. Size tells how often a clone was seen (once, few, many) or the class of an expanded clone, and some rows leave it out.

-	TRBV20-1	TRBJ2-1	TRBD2	CSARSGRASAYNEQFF	TGCAGTGCTAGGTCAGGGAGGGCTAGCGCTTACAATGAGCAGTTCTTC
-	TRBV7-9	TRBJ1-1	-	CASSLMIGDGTEAFF	TGTGCCAGCAGCTTAATGATAGGGGATGGCACTGAAGCTTTCTTT
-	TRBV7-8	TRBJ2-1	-	CANSLDSRQLNEQFF	TGTGCCAACAGCTTAGACTCGCGCCAGCTTAATGAGCAGTTCTTC
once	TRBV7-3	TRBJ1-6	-	CASRETGVSPLHF	TGTGCCAGCAGGGAGACAGGCGTTTCACCCCTCCACTTT
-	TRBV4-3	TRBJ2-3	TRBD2	CASSHLTSGGQMRTDTQYF	TGCGCCAGCAGCCATTTGACTAGCGGGGGGCAAATGCGCACAGATACGCAGTATTTT
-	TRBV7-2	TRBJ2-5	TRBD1	CASSLGFPGQGPSAQYF	TGTGCCAGCAGCTTAGGGTTTCCGGGACAGGGGCCGTCAGCCCAGTACTTC
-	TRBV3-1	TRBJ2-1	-	CASSLKSRRRRYNEQFF	TGTGCCAGCAGCCTCAAATCCAGGAGACGTCGTTACAATGAGCAGTTCTTC
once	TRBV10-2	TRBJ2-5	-	CASSEGGTQYF	TGCGCCAGCAGTGAGGGGGGGACCCAGTACTTC
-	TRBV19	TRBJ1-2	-	CASLSKGAGNYGYTF	TGTGCCAGTCTATCGAAGGGAGCGGGTAACTATGGCTACACCTTC
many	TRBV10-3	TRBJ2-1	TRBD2	CAISETLAGSYNEQFF	TGTGCCATCAGTGAGACTCTAGCGGGATCTTACAATGAGCAGTTCTTC
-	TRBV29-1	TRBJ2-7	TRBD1	CSVRDREDYEQYF	TGCAGCGTACGGGACAGGGAGGACTACGAGCAGTACTTC
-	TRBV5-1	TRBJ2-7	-	CASRRTSSEEQYF	TGCGCCAGCAGAAGGACAAGTTCGGAGGAGCAGTACTTC
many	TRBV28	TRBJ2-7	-	CASSPQVIASYEQYF	TGTGCCAGCAGCCCTCAAGTTATCGCTTCCTACGAGCAGTACTTC
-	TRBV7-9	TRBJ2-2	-	CASSSRGFTGELFF	TGTGCCAGCAGCTCTAGGGGATTCACCGGGGAGCTGTTTTTT
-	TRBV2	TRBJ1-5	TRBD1	CASRSIQGRHQPQHF	TGTGCCAGCAGGAGTATACAGGGGCGGCATCAGCCCCAGCATTTT
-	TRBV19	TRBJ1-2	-	CASMTGQLYGYTF	TGTGCCAGTATGACTGGACAGCTCTATGGCTACACCTTC
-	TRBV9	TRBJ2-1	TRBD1	CASSVGQGAWNEQFF	TGTGCCAGCAGCGTAGGCCAGGGGGCGTGGAATGAGCAGTTCTTC
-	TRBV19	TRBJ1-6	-	CASSRQFNSPLHF	TGTGCCAGTAGTAGGCAATTCAATTCACCCCTCCACTTT
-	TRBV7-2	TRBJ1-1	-	CASTPNGTEAFF	TGTGCCAGCACCCCTAATGGCACTGAAGCTTTCTTT
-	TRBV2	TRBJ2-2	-	CASSRWASPGELFF	TGTGCCAGCAGCCGGTGGGCCAGCCCCGGGGAGCTGTTTTTT
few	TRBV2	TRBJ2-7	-	CASSYGASYEQYF	TGTGCCAGCAGTTATGGGGCTTCCTACGAGCAGTACTTC
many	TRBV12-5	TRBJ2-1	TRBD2	CASVLAGGGLDEQFF	TGTGCTAGTGTTCTCGCGGGGGGTGGTTTGGATGAGCAGTTCTTC
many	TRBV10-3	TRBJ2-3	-	CAISESVTAFTDTQYF	TGTGCCATCAGTGAGTCGGTGACAGCCTTCACAGATACGCAGTATTTT
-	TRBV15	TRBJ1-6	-	CATSSARDGNSPLHF	TGTGCCACCAGCAGTGCCCGGGACGGGAATTCACCCCTCCACTTT
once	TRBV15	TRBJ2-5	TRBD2	CATSGGLAGGPGTQYF	TGTGCCACCAGCGGTGGACTAGCGGGGGGCCCGGGGACCCAGTACTTC
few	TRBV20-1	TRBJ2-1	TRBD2	CSARGTSGRLNEQFF	TGCAGTGCCCGTGGGACTAGCGGGAGATTGAATGAGCAGTTCTTC
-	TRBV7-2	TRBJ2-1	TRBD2	CASRENGRAGYNEQFF	TGTGCCAGCAGAGAAAACGGGAGGGCGGGCTACAATGAGCAGTTCTTC
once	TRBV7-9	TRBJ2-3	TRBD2	CASPAGGTDTQYF	TGTGCCAGCCCCGCGGGGGGGACAGATACGCAGTACTTT
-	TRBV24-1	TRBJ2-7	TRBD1	CATSDTAGTGSYEQYF	TGTGCCACCAGTGATACGGCCGGGACAGGCTCCTACGAGCAGTACTTC
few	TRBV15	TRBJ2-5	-	CATSRDQGGYETQYF	TGTGCCACCAGCAGAGATCAGGGGGGGTACGAGACCCAGTACTTC
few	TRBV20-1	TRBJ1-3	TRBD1	CSASTGGTGNTIYF	TGCAGTGCCTCGACAGGGGGCACAGGAAACACCATATATTTT
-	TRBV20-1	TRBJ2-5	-	CSAFPPGYQETQYF	TGCAGTGCTTTTCCCCCGGGGTACCAAGAGACCCAGTACTTC
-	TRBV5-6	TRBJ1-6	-	CASSVRGSSPLHF	TGTGCCAGCAGCGTACGGGGCAGTTCACCCCTCCACTTT
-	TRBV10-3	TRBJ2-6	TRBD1	CASSWTGGSEAF	TGTGCCAGCAGTTGGACAGGGGGCTCTGAAGCTTTC
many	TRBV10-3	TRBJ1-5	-	CAITMGLGGARDNQPQHF	TGTGCCATCACAATGGGGCTGGGGGGGGCCAGGGACAATCAGCCCCAGCATTTT
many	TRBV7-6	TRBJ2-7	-	CASSPGTATYEQYF	TGTGCCAGCAGCCCAGGGACGGCTACCTACGAGCAGTACTTC
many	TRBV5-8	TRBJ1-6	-	CASSLQWTDSPLHF	TGTGCCAGCAGCCTCCAATGGACAGACTCACCCCTCCACTTT
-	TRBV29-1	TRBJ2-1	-	CSVEGVNPYEQFF	TGCAGCGTTGAAGGAGTAAACCCCTACGAGCAGTTCTTC
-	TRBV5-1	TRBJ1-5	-	CASSSGQLPGQPQHF	TGCGCCAGCAGCTCCGGACAGCTGCCAGGGCAGCCCCAGCATTTT
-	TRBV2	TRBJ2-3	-	CASSDDHTDTQYF	TGTGCCAGCAGTGATGACCACACAGATACGCAGTATTTT
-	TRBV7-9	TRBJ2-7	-	CASSFGRQGHDEQYF	TGTGCCAGCAGCTTCGGTCGGCAGGGGCACGACGAGCAGTACTTC
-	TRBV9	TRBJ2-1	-	CASSVVATDYNEQFF	TGTGCCAGCAGCGTAGTGGCTACAGACTACAATGAGCAGTTCTTC
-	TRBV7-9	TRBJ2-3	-	CASSSGLRSTDTQYF	TGTGCCAGCAGCTCCGGACTCCGTAGCACAGATACGCAGTATTTT
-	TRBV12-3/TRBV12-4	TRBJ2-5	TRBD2	CASRTSGAPELAQYF	TGTGCCAGCAGGACTAGCGGGGCTCCTGAGTTGGCCCAGTACTTC
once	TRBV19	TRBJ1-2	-	CASSIGSGGYNYGYTF	TGTGCCAGTAGTATAGGTTCGGGGGGCTACAACTATGGCTACACCTTC
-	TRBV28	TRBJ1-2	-	CASSWQGSGYGYTF	TGTGCCAGCAGCTGGCAGGGTTCTGGCTATGGCTACACCTTC
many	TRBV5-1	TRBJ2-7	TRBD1	CASSLVTGGAYEQYF	TGCGCCAGCAGCTTGGTGACAGGGGGAGCCTACGAGCAGTACTTC
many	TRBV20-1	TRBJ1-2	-	CSARVGMGRTYGYTF	TGCAGTGCTAGAGTGGGAATGGGTCGGACCTATGGCTACACCTTC
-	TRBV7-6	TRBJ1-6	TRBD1	CASSLGQGANSPLHF	TGTGCCAGCAGCTTAGGGCAGGGGGCCAATTCACCCCTCCACTTT
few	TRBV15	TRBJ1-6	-	CATSRDPSGGSPLHF	TGTGCCACCAGCAGAGATCCGTCCGGAGGGTCACCCCTCCACTTT
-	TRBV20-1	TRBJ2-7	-	CRGRHSHEQYF	TGCAGAGGGCGTCACTCCCACGAGCAGTACTTC
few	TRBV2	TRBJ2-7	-	CASSEAGSGSSYEQYF	TGTGCCAGCAGTGAAGCGGGCTCGGGATCCTCCTACGAGCAGTACTTC
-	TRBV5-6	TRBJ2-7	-	CASSHRPYEQYF	TGTGCCAGCAGCCACCGACCCTACGAGCAGTACTTC
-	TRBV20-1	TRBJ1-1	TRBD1	CSVWTGGTTEAFF	TGCAGTGTTTGGACAGGGGGCACAACTGAAGCTTTCTTT
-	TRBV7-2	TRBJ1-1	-	CASSFQEQGTNTEAFF	TGTGCCAGCAGCTTCCAGGAACAGGGAACGAACACTGAAGCTTTCTTT
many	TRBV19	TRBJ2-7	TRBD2	CASSIGLAGSYEQYF	TGTGCCAGTAGTATTGGGCTAGCGGGGAGCTACGAGCAGTACTTC
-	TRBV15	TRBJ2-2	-	CATSRGDKAAGRTGELFF	TGTGCCACCAGCAGAGGAGATAAGGCGGCAGGCCGGACCGGGGAGCTGTTTTTT
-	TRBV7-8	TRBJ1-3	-	CASSPRGLGNTIYF	TGTGCCAGCAGCCCCCGAGGACTAGGAAACACCATATATTTT
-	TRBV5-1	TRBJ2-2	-	CASTRDRINGELFF	TGTGCCAGCACCCGAGACAGGATAAACGGGGAGCTGTTTTTT